The 27 T cell receptor beta chains in this list originate from one sample, sequenced in a study of identical twins. MiXCR was run by TCRdb on the 5' RACE reads, yielding one entry per CDR3 protein. The sample lists 750,000 to 950,000 distinct CDR3 sequences, about 12% occurring once. These data were likewise used in another study, on yellow fever vaccine responses in identical twins.

Input material: PBMCs. Source of these receptors: a woman aged 18-29 years in good health.

This sequence joins TRBV6-1 and TRBJ1-3, with a weak D call TRBD1 (5 bases). The CDR3 is 14 residues long. The V gene lost 6 bases and the J gene lost 3 bases, with 12 bases spanning the gap. Germline lookup yields CDR1 MNHNS and CDR2 SASEGT. The CDR3 nucleotides read TGTGCCAGCAGCGACAGTCGTGATGGAAACACCATATATTTT. It is translated as CASSDSRDGNTIYF.

This clonotype has a count of ten or more. This chain uses TRBV6-1 with TRBJ2-7; TRBD1 agrees at 10 bases. Germline values: CDR1 MNHNS, CDR2 SASEGT. The CDR3 has 14 amino acids. V trimming: 6 bases; J trimming: 3 bases; junction bases outside the gene matches: 5. CDR3 DNA: TGTGCCAGCAGCCAGGGACAGGGGTTCTACGAGCAGTACTTC. Protein product: CASSQGQGFYEQYF.

The chain carries TRBV5-1 and TRBJ2-2; TRBD1 is a possible D gene (5 bases). The CDR3 runs to 15 residues. V lost 0 bases and J 5 bases, leaving 11 bases between the germline ends. CDR1 is SGHRS, CDR2 YFSETQ, per germline. This CDR3 is CASSLGAGMTGELFF. The CDR3 coding sequence is TGCGCCAGCAGCTTGGGTGCAGGGATGACCGGGGAGCTGTTTTTT.

The J gene is TRBJ2-7, the V gene TRBV6-5, with D uncertain. This CDR3 has 15 residues. The germline V gene encodes CDR1 MNHEY and CDR2 SVGAGI. Trimming stripped 0 bases from V and 0 bases from J, with 9 bases between. The CDR3 sequence is CASSYSRGSSYEQYF. DNA for the CDR3: TGTGCCAGCAGTTACTCCCGAGGCAGCTCCTACGAGCAGTACTTC.

This clonotype was seen many times. This chain connects TRBV12-3 or TRBV12-4 to TRBJ1-1; D unclear. With 6 bases removed from V and 1 base from J, the gap between germline ends came to 18 bases. The CDR3 is 16 residues long. The CDR3, as DNA: TGTGCCAGCAGCCGTGACACCAGGAGGTGGAACACTGAAGCTTTCTTT. This gives the protein CASSRDTRRWNTEAFF.

This chain uses TRBV5-1 with TRBJ2-1; TRBD1 agrees at 9 bases. Per the germline V gene, CDR1 is SGHRS and CDR2 is YFSETQ. The CDR3 loop spans 18 amino acids. Trimming at V came to 3 bases and at J to 5 bases, leaving 15 bases not matched to a gene. The CDR3 protein is CASSSGQGTLFLNNEQFF. The DNA of the CDR3 is TGCGCCAGCAGCTCGGGACAGGGAACGCTTTTTTTGAACAATGAGCAGTTCTTC.

There are a few counts of this clonotype. The chain carries TRBV27 and TRBJ2-7; the match to TRBD1 covers 8 bases. Trimming at V came to 1 base and at J to 2 bases, leaving 4 bases not matched to a gene. This CDR3 is 15 amino acids long. Germline CDR1 MNHEY, CDR2 SMNVEV (reference sequence). CDR3 in DNA: TGTGCCAGCAGTTTATTCCAGGGGGCGGCCTACGAGCAGTACTTC. This translates into CASSLFQGAAYEQYF.

This clonotype was detected many times. V gene TRBV10-3 combines with J gene TRBJ2-4; D not certain. CDR1 and CDR2 (germline): ENHRY, SYGVKD. Trimming pared 3 bases from V and 5 bases from J, leaving 2 bases between. CDR3 length: 11 residues. This CDR3 reads CAISDQNIQYF. The CDR3 DNA is TGTGCCATCAGTGATCAAAACATTCAGTACTTC.

This clonotype is a singleton in its sample. Here the CDR3 reads CASSIVGAGGLYNEQFF. CDR3 DNA: TGTGCCAGTAGTATTGTTGGAGCGGGGGGGCTCTACAATGAGCAGTTCTTC. V gene TRBV19 combines with J gene TRBJ2-1; 10 bases line up with TRBD2. Germline CDR1 reads LNHDA; CDR2 reads SQIVND (reference sequence). V trimming: 3 bases; J trimming: 3 bases; junction bases outside the gene matches: 8. This CDR3 contains 17 residues. Based on the CDR3 plus reference TRBV19 and TRBJ2-1, the full variable domain is DGGITQSPKYLFRKEGQNVTLSCEQNLNHDAMYWYRQDPGQGLRLIYYSQIVNDFQKGDIAEGYSVSREKKESFPLTVTSAQKNPTAFYLCASSIVGAGGLYNEQFFGPGTRLTVL.

This clonotype has a count of ten or more. This sequence joins TRBV20-1 and TRBJ2-2, with D perhaps TRBD1 (5 bases). The length of the CDR3 is 16 residues. Trimming removed 0 bases at V and 0 bases at J, with 11 bases between. Per germline, CDR1 DFQATT and CDR2 SNEGSKA (reference sequence). Here the CDR3 reads CSARDPWGTNTGELFF. As DNA, the CDR3 is TGCAGTGCTAGAGACCCGTGGGGCACGAACACCGGGGAGCTGTTTTTT.

The V and J genes are TRBV20-1 and TRBJ2-5; 7 nucleotides match TRBD1. CDR1 is DFQATT and CDR2 is SNEGSKA in the germline V gene (reference sequence). The CDR3 is made up of 13 amino acids. After removal of 1 base from V and 5 bases from J, the junction contained 4 bases not matched to a gene. The CDR3, as DNA: TGCAGTGCTAGAGCACAGGGGTTGGAGACCCAGTACTTC. Its translation: CSARAQGLETQYF.

In this sample, this clonotype turned up many times. This chain uses TRBV5-1 with TRBJ1-1; D is unresolved. The CDR3 spans 13 residues. V lost 0 bases and J 5 bases, leaving 8 bases between the germline ends. Per the germline V gene, CDR1 is SGHRS and CDR2 is YFSETQ. This CDR3 reads CASSLGRLTEAFF. For the CDR3, the DNA is TGCGCCAGCAGCTTGGGGCGGTTGACTGAAGCTTTCTTT.

V gene TRBV20-1 combines with J gene TRBJ2-5; TRBD2 agrees at 7 bases. CDR1 DFQATT and CDR2 SNEGSKA come from the germline V gene (reference sequence). V trimming: 3 bases; J trimming: 4 bases; junction bases outside the gene matches: 11. This CDR3 comprises 15 residues. The CDR3 reads CSARGGRGLGETQYF. The CDR3 DNA sequence: TGCAGTGCTAGGGGGGGGAGGGGATTAGGAGAGACCCAGTACTTC.

The genes are TRBV20-1 and TRBJ1-2; the D is unclear. The length of the CDR3 is 12 residues. Trimming took off 7 bases at V and 7 bases at J, with 16 bases between the two ends. The germline V gene has CDR1 DFQATT and CDR2 SNEGSKA (reference sequence). This chain's CDR3 is CSVPAYGSGYTF. In nucleotides, the CDR3 is TGCAGTGTTCCCGCTTATGGATCTGGCTACACCTTC.

This chain links TRBV28 with TRBJ2-7; 9 bases line up with TRBD1. The germline V gene has CDR1 MDHEN and CDR2 SYDVKM. The CDR3 spans 15 residues. Trimming took 5 bases from V and 9 from J; bases not matched to a gene: 14. CDR3 bases: TGTGCCAGCAGTATTACAGGGGGCAATTCTCGAGTGCAGTACTTC. This encodes CASSITGGNSRVQYF. The whole variable domain, remainder taken from reference TRBV28 and TRBJ2-7, is DVKVTQSSRYLVKRTGEKVFLECVQDMDHENMFWYRQDPGLGLRLIYFSYDVKMKEKGDIPEGYSVSREKKERFSLILESASTNQTSMYLCASSITGGNSRVQYFGPGTRLTVT.

This chain joins TRBV15 and TRBJ2-5; 7 bases match TRBD1. The CDR3 has 15 amino acids. Per the germline V gene, CDR1 is LNHNV and CDR2 is YYDKDF (reference sequence). After removal of 7 bases from V and 1 base from J, the junction contained 9 bases not matched to a gene. The CDR3: CATTRRQGSQETQYF. The DNA of the CDR3 is TGTGCCACCACCCGGAGACAGGGCAGCCAAGAGACCCAGTACTTC.

The sample holds many counts of this clonotype. The CDR3: CATSRGGEGYTF. The CDR3 DNA is TGTGCCACCAGCAGAGGGGGGGAAGGCTACACCTTC. This chain connects TRBV15 to TRBJ1-2, with a tentative D call TRBD1 (5 bases). Per the germline V gene, CDR1 is LNHNV and CDR2 is YYDKDF (reference sequence). V dropped 1 base and J dropped 8 bases, with 8 bases sitting between them. This CDR3 is 12 amino acids long.

The chain employs TRBV9 and TRBJ2-6, with 11 bases aligning to TRBD1. This CDR3 is 19 amino acids long. Trimming cost V 3 bases and J 0 bases; bases outside gene matches: 8. In germline, CDR1 is SGDLS, CDR2 YYNGEE. DNA of the CDR3: TGTGCCAGCAGCGCAACCCCGGGACAGGGGGTCTCTGGGGCCAACGTCCTGACTTTC. Translated, it gives CASSATPGQGVSGANVLTF.

The DNA for the CDR3 is TGCAGTGCTAGTAATTTGGAACTAGCGGGGTCCTACAATGAGCAGTTCTTC. Translation gives CSASNLELAGSYNEQFF. V gene TRBV20-1 combines with J gene TRBJ2-1; 10 positions agree with TRBD2. Germline loops: CDR1 DFQATT, CDR2 SNEGSKA (reference sequence). Trimming at V came to 3 bases and at J to 1 base, leaving 9 bases not matched to a gene. The CDR3 totals 17 residues.

This clonotype was seen more than once but under ten times. The genes are TRBV2 and TRBJ2-2; tentatively, D is TRBD1 or TRBD2 (5 bases each). The CDR3 has 11 residues. Deletions cut 1 base from V and 12 bases from J, with 6 bases between. CDR1 and CDR2 (germline): SNHLY, FYNNEI. CDR3 in amino acids: CASSEGGKLFF. CDR3 DNA sequence: TGTGCCAGCAGTGAAGGGGGGAAGCTGTTTTTT. Looking up the rest from reference TRBV2 and TRBJ2-2 gives the full variable domain: EPEVTQTPSHQVTQMGQEVILRCVPISNHLYFYWYRQILGQKVEFLVSFYNNEISEKSEIFDDQFSVERPDGSNFTLKIRSTKLEDSAMYFCASSEGGKLFFGEGSRLTVL.

This clonotype was found a few times. The chain is built from TRBV11-2 and TRBJ2-2; D may correspond to TRBD1 or TRBD2 (6 bases each). This CDR3 spans 19 amino acids. Germline CDR1 SGHAT, CDR2 FQNNGV. V shed 0 bases and J shed 6 bases, with 23 bases lying between them. The DNA of the CDR3 is TGTGCCAGCAGCTTAGATCGTAGAGGGGGAGGACTACTCGCCGGGGAGCTGTTTTTT. Protein: CASSLDRRGGGLLAGELFF.

A few counts support this clonotype. The chain has TRBV5-1 and TRBJ2-1; 11 bases match TRBD1. The germline V gene has CDR1 SGHRS and CDR2 YFSETQ. Trimming removed 2 bases from V and 9 bases from J; junction bases left unmatched: 7. The CDR3 runs to 15 residues. The CDR3 is CASSLWTGGNGEQFF. The CDR3 DNA reads as TGCGCCAGCAGCTTATGGACAGGGGGCAATGGTGAGCAGTTCTTC.

This clonotype was counted only a few times. The rearrangement uses TRBV5-1 and TRBJ1-2; 11 nucleotides agree with TRBD1. This CDR3 has 16 amino acids. Germline CDR1 reads SGHRS; CDR2 reads YFSETQ. V lost 4 bases to trimming and J lost 6 bases; unmatched junction nucleotides: 11. The CDR3 sequence is CASSEVGTGGKNGYTF. In DNA, the CDR3 is TGCGCCAGCAGCGAGGTCGGGACAGGGGGGAAGAATGGCTACACCTTC.

The sample holds a few counts of this clonotype. This chain links TRBV29-1 with TRBJ1-1; D is unclear. CDR1 and CDR2 (germline): SQVTM, ANQGSEA. The V end was cut by 6 bases, the J end by 1 base, with 9 bases between. The CDR3 loop spans 12 amino acids. The CDR3 here is CSVEQWNTEAFF. CDR3 nucleotides: TGCAGCGTGGAGCAGTGGAACACTGAAGCTTTCTTT. Full variable domain (missing parts from reference TRBV29-1 and TRBJ1-1): SAVISQKPSRDICQRGTSLTIQCQVDSQVTMMFWYRQQPGQSLTLIATANQGSEATYESGFVIDKFPISRPNLTFSTLTVSNMSPEDSSIYLCSVEQWNTEAFFGQGTRLTVV.

This clonotype was observed at least ten times. The V and J genes are TRBV29-1 and TRBJ1-2; tentative D call: TRBD1 (6 bases). CDR3 length equals 11 residues. Per the germline V gene, CDR1 is SQVTM and CDR2 is ANQGSEA. The CDR3 DNA follows: TGCACCGTAAAGGGGGTGGATGGCTACACCTTC. Protein sequence: CTVKGVDGYTF.

This chain links TRBV4-1 with TRBJ2-2, with 7 bases identical to TRBD1. This CDR3 region has 16 residues. CDR1 is MGHRA, CDR2 YSYEKL, per germline. With V trimmed by 4 bases and J by 6 bases, 11 bases remained unmatched. As DNA, the CDR3 is TGCGCCAGCAGCCTAAGGACAGGCGAGGAGTCCGGGGAGCTGTTTTTT. Translation: CASSLRTGEESGELFF.

The chain is built from TRBV5-1 and TRBJ1-3; D is uncertain. Germline values: CDR1 SGHRS, CDR2 YFSETQ. V shed 4 bases and J shed 0 bases, with 8 bases lying between them. The CDR3 has 14 residues. The CDR3 here is CASSRDTSGNTIYF. For the CDR3, the DNA is TGCGCCAGCAGCCGTGACACCTCTGGAAACACCATATATTTT. Looking up the rest from reference TRBV5-1 and TRBJ1-3 gives the full variable domain: KAGVTQTPRYLIKTRGQQVTLSCSPISGHRSVSWYQQTPGQGLQFLFEYFSETQRNKGNFPGRFSGRQFSNSRSEMNVSTLELGDSALYLCASSRDTSGNTIYFGEGSWLTVV.